Listed below are T cell receptor beta chains from one sample, sequenced in a study of a mutant IDH1 vaccine in newly diagnosed glioma. These receptors have no known antigen. Generated by immunoSEQ multiplex PCR, the TCRdb table keeps only in-frame clones and is missing some. The sample has under 30,000 clones, 77% seen once. Here the sequenced sample was PBMCs, taken from a glioma patient whose treatment included an IDH1 peptide vaccine. The source is a man aged 40-49 years with glioma. Each CDR3 is given with its conserved first and last residue. D genes are given only for firm matches. Clone size is shown for a subset of rows, as once, few, many or a class of expanded clone.

TRBV30,-,-,TRBJ1-2,CAWVTGSYGYTF,TGTGCCTGGGTTACAGGGAGCTATGGCTACACCTTC
TRBV27,-,-,TRBJ1-2,CASSFSPGTLYGYTF,TGTGCCAGCAGTTTCTCTCCCGGGACACTCTATGGCTACACCTTC
TRBV5-6,-,few,TRBJ1-1,CASSRMNTEAFF,TGTGCCAGCAGCCGGATGAACACTGAAGCTTTCTTT
TRBV5-1,-,-,TRBJ2-1,CASSLEEGLGNEQFF,TGCGCCAGCAGCTTGGAGGAGGGGCTGGGCAATGAGCAGTTCTTC
TRBV18,-,-,TRBJ2-5,CASSLQGGLLQETQYF,TGTGCCAGCTCACTACAGGGCGGCTTGCTTCAAGAGACCCAGTACTTC
TRBV11-2,-,once,TRBJ1-4,CASSSMGEKLFF,TGTGCCAGCAGCTCGATGGGTGAAAAACTGTTTTTT
TRBV28,-,once,TRBJ2-2,CASGSSTGELFF,TGTGCCAGCGGGAGTTCCACCGGGGAGCTGTTTTTT
TRBV18,-,-,TRBJ2-2,CASSPRGPPNTGELFF,TGTGCCAGCTCACCACGGGGCCCTCCGAACACCGGGGAGCTGTTTTTT
TRBV5-6,TRBD2,-,TRBJ2-1,CASSSELGASGWNEQFF,TGTGCCAGCAGCTCCGAGTTGGGGGCTAGCGGGTGGAATGAGCAGTTCTTC
TRBV11-2,TRBD1,-,TRBJ2-1,CASSLDLRTGGNEQFF,TGTGCCAGCAGCTTAGATCTCAGGACAGGGGGCAATGAGCAGTTCTTC
TRBV5-4,TRBD2,-,TRBJ2-7,CASSSGLAGGGEQYF,TGTGCCAGCAGTTCCGGACTAGCGGGAGGAGGGGAGCAGTACTTC
TRBV5-1,-,-,TRBJ1-1,CASSLGGPYMNTEAFF,TGCGCCAGCAGCTTGGGTGGGCCATACATGAACACTGAAGCTTTCTTT
TRBV5-4,-,-,TRBJ2-1,CASSLGGSSSYNEQFF,TGTGCCAGCAGCTTGGGAGGCTCCAGCTCCTACAATGAGCAGTTCTTC
TRBV5-1,-,few,TRBJ1-1,CASSFSDNTEAFF,TGCGCCAGCAGCTTTTCAGATAACACTGAAGCTTTCTTT
TRBV19,TRBD2,-,TRBJ2-1,CASSPGTSGPYNEQFF,TGTGCCAGTAGTCCCGGGACTAGCGGACCGTACAATGAGCAGTTCTTC
TRBV13,-,-,TRBJ2-3,CASSPVLAYTDTQYF,TGTGCCAGCTCCCCTGTACTAGCCTACACAGATACGCAGTATTTT
TRBV11-3,TRBD2,-,TRBJ2-3,CASSATSGPQYTQYF,TGTGCCAGCAGTGCCACTAGCGGCCCACAATATACGCAGTATTTT
TRBV7-8,TRBD2,-,TRBJ2-1,CASSFHTSGLAWNEQFF,TGTGCCAGCAGCTTCCACACCTCGGGACTAGCGTGGAATGAGCAGTTCTTC
TRBV2,-,-,TRBJ1-1,CASMEGVGNTEAFF,TGTGCCAGCATGGAGGGGGTAGGGAACACTGAAGCTTTCTTT
TRBV12-5,TRBD1,-,TRBJ1-5,CASGPGTGVQPQHF,TGTGCTAGTGGTCCGGGGACAGGGGTTCAGCCCCAGCATTTT
TRBV6-5,-,-,TRBJ1-2,CASSYEGVLGYTF,TGTGCCAGCAGTTACGAGGGGGTCCTTGGCTACACCTTC
TRBV19,TRBD2,-,TRBJ2-5,CASSATSGTWTQYF,TGTGCCAGTAGTGCTACTAGCGGGACATGGACCCAGTACTTC
TRBV18,TRBD2,-,TRBJ2-2,CASSPTPGLAGFENTGELFF,TGTGCCAGCTCACCAACGCCGGGACTAGCGGGCTTTGAGAACACCGGGGAGCTGTTTTTT
TRBV21-1,-,-,TRBJ2-3,CASRKGGLAARIDTQYF,TGTGCCAGCCGAAAGGGGGGACTAGCGGCTAGGATAGATACGCAGTATTTT
TRBV6-5,-,-,TRBJ1-5,CASSPGTSWQPQHF,TGTGCCAGCAGCCCTGGGACGAGTTGGCAGCCCCAGCATTTT
TRBV7-9,-,few,TRBJ1-1,CASRSVSAEAFF,TGTGCCAGCAGGTCCGTCTCGGCTGAAGCTTTCTTT
TRBV6-5,TRBD1,-,TRBJ1-2,CASSYNGQVARGYTF,TGTGCCAGCAGTTACAACGGACAGGTTGCTCGTGGCTACACCTTC
TRBV27,TRBD2,-,TRBJ2-3,CASSVSGLILTDTQYF,TGTGCCAGCAGCGTTAGCGGGCTTATACTCACAGATACGCAGTATTTT
TRBV7-2,TRBD2,few,TRBJ2-7,CASSSSSGTGEQYF,TGTGCCAGCAGCTCCTCTAGCGGGACGGGGGAGCAGTACTTC
TRBV30,-,-,TRBJ2-5,CAGGTPGQLETQYF,TGTGCCGGCGGAACCCCAGGACAGTTAGAGACCCAGTACTTC
TRBV18,TRBD1,few,TRBJ1-1,CASSRRDRVDTEAFF,TGTGCCAGCTCCCGGAGAGACAGGGTCGACACTGAAGCTTTCTTT
TRBV6-6,-,-,TRBJ1-2,CAGTSVTETRASGYTF,TGTGCCGGCACCTCAGTAACCGAAACGCGCGCGAGTGGCTACACCTTC
TRBV9,TRBD1,-,TRBJ1-1,CASSVGTGSNTEAFF,TGTGCCAGCAGCGTAGGGACAGGGTCGAACACTGAAGCTTTCTTT
TRBV19,TRBD2,-,TRBJ2-2,CASSIEARLAGEFGLFF,TGTGCCAGTAGTATTGAGGCCAGGCTAGCGGGAGAGTTCGGGCTGTTTTTT
TRBV5-1,TRBD2,-,TRBJ2-1,CASSLGTSGSNEQFF,TGCGCCAGCAGCTTGGGGACTAGCGGGAGCAATGAGCAGTTCTTC
TRBV28,-,-,TRBJ2-5,CASSPARGSKETQYF,TGTGCCAGCAGTCCCGCGAGGGGGTCCAAAGAGACCCAGTACTTC
TRBV18,-,-,TRBJ2-1,CASTPFAREDYNEQFF,TGTGCCAGTACCCCCTTCGCGAGGGAGGATTACAATGAGCAGTTCTTC
TRBV9,-,-,TRBJ2-2,CASSVGQINTGELFF,TGTGCCAGCAGCGTAGGACAGATAAACACCGGGGAGCTGTTTTTT
TRBV14,TRBD2,-,TRBJ2-3,CASSQRLAGVLADTQYF,TGTGCCAGCAGCCAGAGACTAGCGGGAGTTTTGGCAGATACGCAGTATTTT
TRBV7-9,-,-,TRBJ1-2,CASSLAVEGGARYTF,TGTGCCAGCAGCTTAGCGGTCGAAGGGGGGGCCCGCTACACCTTC
TRBV6-6,-,few,TRBJ1-1,CASSYETANTEAFF,TGTGCCAGCAGTTACGAGACAGCCAACACTGAAGCTTTCTTT
TRBV18,TRBD2,-,TRBJ2-1,CASSIEVAGNEQFF,TGTGCCAGCTCAATAGAAGTAGCGGGGAATGAGCAGTTCTTC
TRBV28,-,-,TRBJ1-1,CASAGFMNTEAFF,TGTGCCAGTGCAGGGTTCATGAACACTGAAGCTTTCTTT
TRBV18,-,-,TRBJ2-2,CASSPRAGEFRELFF,TGTGCCAGCTCACCACGGGCGGGTGAATTCCGGGAGCTGTTTTTT
TRBV4-2,TRBD2,-,TRBJ2-1,CASSQDRTGGGYNEQFF,TGTGCCAGCAGCCAAGATCGAACGGGAGGGGGGTACAATGAGCAGTTCTTC
TRBV19,TRBD2,-,TRBJ2-1,CASSRLAGGYNEQFF,TGTGCCAGTAGTAGACTAGCGGGAGGGTACAATGAGCAGTTCTTC
TRBV18,-,-,TRBJ1-5,CASSPPLQNQPQHF,TGTGCCAGCTCACCACCGTTACAGAATCAGCCCCAGCATTTT
TRBV6-1,-,medium-sized,TRBJ1-5,CASSPDSNQPQHF,TGTGCCAGCAGTCCGGACAGCAATCAGCCCCAGCATTTT
TRBV30,-,-,TRBJ2-5,CAWNGGRGDFGTQYF,TGTGCCTGGAACGGGGGCAGGGGCGATTTTGGGACCCAGTACTTC
TRBV6-5,-,-,TRBJ1-1,CASSYHPRGNTEAFF,TGTGCCAGCAGTTACCATCCCCGTGGGAACACTGAAGCTTTCTTT
TRBV4-3,-,-,TRBJ2-1,CASSQGLTYNEQFF,TGCGCCAGCAGCCAAGGTCTTACCTACAATGAGCAGTTCTTC